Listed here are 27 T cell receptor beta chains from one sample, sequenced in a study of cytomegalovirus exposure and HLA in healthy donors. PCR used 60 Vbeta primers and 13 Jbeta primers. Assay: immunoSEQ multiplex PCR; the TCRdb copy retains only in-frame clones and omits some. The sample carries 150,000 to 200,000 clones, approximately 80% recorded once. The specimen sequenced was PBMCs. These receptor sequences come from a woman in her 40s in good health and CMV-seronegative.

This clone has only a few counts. For the CDR3, the DNA is TGTGCCAGCAGCGTGGATGGCCGACATAATGAAAAACTGTTTTTT. Amino acid sequence: CASSVDGRHNEKLFF. The V and J genes are TRBV9 and TRBJ1-4; no reliable D call. Germline CDR1 reads SGDLS; CDR2 reads YYNGEE. This CDR3 spans 15 amino acids. Trimming took 2 bases from V and 4 from J, leaving 12 bases between them.

This chain's CDR3 is CASGSPSYNEQFF. The DNA for the CDR3 is TGTGCCAGTGGGAGTCCCTCCTACAATGAGCAGTTCTTC. The chain combines TRBV19 with TRBJ2-1; TRBD2 is a possible D gene (5 bases). The CDR3 sequence is 13 residues long. Germline CDR1 and CDR2: LNHDA and SQIVND (reference sequence). The germline V and J ends were trimmed by 8 bases and 0 bases, with 8 bases remaining between them. Drawing the rest from reference TRBV19 and TRBJ2-1, the complete variable domain is DGGITQSPKYLFRKEGQNVTLSCEQNLNHDAMYWYRQDPGQGLRLIYYSQIVNDFQKGDIAEGYSVSREKKESFPLTVTSAQKNPTAFYLCASGSPSYNEQFFGPGTRLTVL.

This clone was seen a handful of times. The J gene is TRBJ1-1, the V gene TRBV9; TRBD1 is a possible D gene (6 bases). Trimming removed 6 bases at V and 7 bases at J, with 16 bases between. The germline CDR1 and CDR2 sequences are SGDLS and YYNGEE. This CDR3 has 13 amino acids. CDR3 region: CASNGGGAGEAFF. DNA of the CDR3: TGTGCCAGCAATGGTGGGGGCGCTGGTGAAGCTTTCTTT. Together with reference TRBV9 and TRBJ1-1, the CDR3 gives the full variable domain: DSGVTQTPKHLITATGQRVTLRCSPRSGDLSVYWYQQSLDQGLQFLIQYYNGEERAKGNILERFSAQQFPDLHSELNLSSLELGDSALYFCASNGGGAGEAFFGQGTRLTVV.

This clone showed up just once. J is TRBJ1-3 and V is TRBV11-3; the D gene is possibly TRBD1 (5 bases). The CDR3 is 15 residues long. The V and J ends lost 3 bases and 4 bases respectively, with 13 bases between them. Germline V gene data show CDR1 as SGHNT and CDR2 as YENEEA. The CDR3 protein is CASSFEGAGGNTIYF. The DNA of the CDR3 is TGTGCCAGCAGCTTTGAAGGGGCAGGCGGAAACACCATATATTTT. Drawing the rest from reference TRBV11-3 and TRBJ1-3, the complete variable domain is EAGVVQSPRYKIIEKKQPVAFWCNPISGHNTLYWYLQNLGQGPELLIRYENEEAVDDSQLPKDRFSAERLKGVDSTLKIQPAELGDSAVYLCASSFEGAGGNTIYFGEGSWLTVV.

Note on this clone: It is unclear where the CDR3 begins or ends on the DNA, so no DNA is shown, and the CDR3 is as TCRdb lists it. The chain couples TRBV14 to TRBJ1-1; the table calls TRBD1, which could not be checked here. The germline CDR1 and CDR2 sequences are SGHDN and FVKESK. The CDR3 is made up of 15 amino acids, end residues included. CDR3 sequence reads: CASSLWTRPNTEAFF.

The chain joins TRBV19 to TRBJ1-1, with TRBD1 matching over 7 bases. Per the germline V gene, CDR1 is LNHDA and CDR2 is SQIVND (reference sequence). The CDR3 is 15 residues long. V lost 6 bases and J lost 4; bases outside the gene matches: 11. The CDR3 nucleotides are TGTGCCAGTAGATCCGACAGGGTACGAGTCACTGAAGCTTTCTTT. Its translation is CASRSDRVRVTEAFF.

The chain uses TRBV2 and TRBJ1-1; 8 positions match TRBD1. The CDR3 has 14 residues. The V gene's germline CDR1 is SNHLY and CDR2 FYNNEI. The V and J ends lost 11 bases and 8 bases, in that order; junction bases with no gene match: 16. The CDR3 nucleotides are TGTGCCTCCTTTCGGGACAGGACGAGCTCCGAAGCTTTCTTT. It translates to CASFRDRTSSEAFF. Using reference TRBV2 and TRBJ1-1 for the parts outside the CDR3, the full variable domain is EPEVTQTPSHQVTQMGQEVILRCVPISNHLYFYWYRQILGQKVEFLVSFYNNEISEKSEIFDDQFSVERPDGSNFTLKIRSTKLEDSAMYFCASFRDRTSSEAFFGQGTRLTVV.

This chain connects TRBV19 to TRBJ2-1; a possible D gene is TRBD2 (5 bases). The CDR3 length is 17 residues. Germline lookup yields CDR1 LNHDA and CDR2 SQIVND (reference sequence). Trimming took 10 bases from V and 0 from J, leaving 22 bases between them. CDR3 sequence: CATRGGSSVYSYNEQFF. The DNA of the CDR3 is TGTGCCACCCGCGGTGGGAGCTCAGTTTACTCCTACAATGAGCAGTTCTTC.

CDR3 in amino acids: CASSPPTLSDYTF. The CDR3 DNA reads as TGTGCCAGCTCACCACCGACTCTTTCTGACTACACCTTC. The chain uses TRBV18 and TRBJ1-2; no clear D. The CDR3 extends over 13 amino acids. Per germline, CDR1 KGHSH and CDR2 LQKENI. With 0 bases removed from V and 10 bases from J, the gap between germline ends came to 12 bases.

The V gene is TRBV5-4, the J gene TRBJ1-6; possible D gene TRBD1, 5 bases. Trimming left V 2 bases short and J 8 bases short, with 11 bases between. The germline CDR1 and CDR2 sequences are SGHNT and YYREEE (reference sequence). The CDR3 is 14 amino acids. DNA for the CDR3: TGTGCCAGCAGCTTCAGGCAGGGTGATTCACCCCTCCACTTT. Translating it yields CASSFRQGDSPLHF.

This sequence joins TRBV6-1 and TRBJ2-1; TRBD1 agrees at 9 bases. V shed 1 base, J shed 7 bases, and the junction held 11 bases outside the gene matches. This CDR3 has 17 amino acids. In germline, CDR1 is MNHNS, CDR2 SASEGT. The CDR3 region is CASSEGRDRVVGNEQFF. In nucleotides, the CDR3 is TGTGCCAGCAGTGAAGGGCGGGACAGGGTGGTCGGTAATGAGCAGTTCTTC.

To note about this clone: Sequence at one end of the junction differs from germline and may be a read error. CDR3 nucleotides: TGTTCCAGCCAGCTGGGGCCGGGCGGGGGCACAGATACGCAGTATTTT. This sequence encodes CSSQLGPGGGTDTQYF. The chain recombines TRBV7-9 with TRBJ2-3, with D possibly matching TRBD2 (6 bases). This CDR3 contains 16 residues. The germline CDR1 and CDR2 sequences are SEHNR and FQNEAQ (reference sequence). The whole variable domain, filled in from reference TRBV7-9 and TRBJ2-3, reads DTGVSQNPRHKITKRGQNVTFRCDPISEHNRLYWYRQTLGQGPEFLTYFQNEAQLEKSRLLSDRFSAERPKGSFSTLEIQRTEQGDSAMYLCSSQLGPGGGTDTQYFGPGTRLTVL.

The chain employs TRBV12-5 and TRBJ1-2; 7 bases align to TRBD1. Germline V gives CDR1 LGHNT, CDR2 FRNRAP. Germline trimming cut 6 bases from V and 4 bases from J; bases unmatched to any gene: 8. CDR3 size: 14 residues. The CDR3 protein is CASGLQGPSYGYTF. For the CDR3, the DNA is TGTGCTAGTGGGTTACAGGGGCCCTCCTATGGCTACACCTTC.

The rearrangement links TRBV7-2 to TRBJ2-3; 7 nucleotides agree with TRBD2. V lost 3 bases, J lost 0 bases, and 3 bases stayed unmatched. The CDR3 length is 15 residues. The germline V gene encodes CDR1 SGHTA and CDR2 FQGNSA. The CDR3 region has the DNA TGTGCCAGCAGCTTCGTAGCGGGCAGCACAGATACGCAGTATTTT. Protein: CASSFVAGSTDTQYF.

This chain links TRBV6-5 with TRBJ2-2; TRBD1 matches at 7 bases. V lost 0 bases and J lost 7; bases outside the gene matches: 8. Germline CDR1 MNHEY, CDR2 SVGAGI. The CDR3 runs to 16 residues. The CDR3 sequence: CASSYSIRGQNGELFF. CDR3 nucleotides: TGTGCCAGCAGTTACTCGATTAGGGGGCAAAACGGGGAGCTGTTTTTT.

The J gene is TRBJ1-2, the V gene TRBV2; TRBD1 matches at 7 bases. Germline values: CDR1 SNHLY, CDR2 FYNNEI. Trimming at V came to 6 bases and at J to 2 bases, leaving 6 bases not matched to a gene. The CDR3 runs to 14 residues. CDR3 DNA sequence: TGTGCCAGCAGCGGCCGGGACAGAAACTATGGCTACACCTTC. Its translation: CASSGRDRNYGYTF.

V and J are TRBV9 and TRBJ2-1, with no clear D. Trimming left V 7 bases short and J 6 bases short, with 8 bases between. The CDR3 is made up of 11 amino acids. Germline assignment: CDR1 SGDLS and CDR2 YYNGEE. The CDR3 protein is CASVSLNEQFF. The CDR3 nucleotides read TGTGCCAGCGTTAGCCTCAATGAGCAGTTCTTC. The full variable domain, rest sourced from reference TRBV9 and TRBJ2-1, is DSGVTQTPKHLITATGQRVTLRCSPRSGDLSVYWYQQSLDQGLQFLIQYYNGEERAKGNILERFSAQQFPDLHSELNLSSLELGDSALYFCASVSLNEQFFGPGTRLTVL.

In DNA form, the CDR3 reads TGCGCCAGCAGAGATCAGCGGGAGGGCGGCACCGGGGAGCTGTTTTTT. Translated, it gives CASRDQREGGTGELFF. The chain carries TRBV4-1 and TRBJ2-2; TRBD2 agrees at 10 bases. Trimming at V came to 6 bases and at J to 4 bases, leaving 8 bases not matched to a gene. Germline assignment: CDR1 MGHRA and CDR2 YSYEKL. This CDR3 has 16 amino acids.

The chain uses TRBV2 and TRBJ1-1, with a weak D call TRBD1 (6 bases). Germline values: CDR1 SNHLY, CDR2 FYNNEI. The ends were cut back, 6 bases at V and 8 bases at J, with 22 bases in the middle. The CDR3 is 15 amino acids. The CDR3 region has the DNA TGTGCCAGCAGGGGGGCAGGGACGCTCGGTACGGAAGCTTTCTTT. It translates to CASRGAGTLGTEAFF.

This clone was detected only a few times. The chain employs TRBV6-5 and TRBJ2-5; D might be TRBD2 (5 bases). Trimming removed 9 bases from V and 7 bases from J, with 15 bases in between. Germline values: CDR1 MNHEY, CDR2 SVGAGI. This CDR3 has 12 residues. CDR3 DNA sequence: TGTGCCAGTGTCCGGGAAGGATGGACCCAGTACTTC. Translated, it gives CASVREGWTQYF.

CDR3 nucleotides: TGTGCCAGCAGTTACTCTTCCCAGGTTAACACCGGGGAGCTGTTTTTT. The encoded protein is CASSYSSQVNTGELFF. The V gene is TRBV6-5, the J gene TRBJ2-2; D not certain. The germline CDR1 and CDR2 sequences are MNHEY and SVGAGI. The CDR3 loop spans 16 amino acids. Trimming removed 0 bases from V and 2 bases from J, with 10 bases in between.

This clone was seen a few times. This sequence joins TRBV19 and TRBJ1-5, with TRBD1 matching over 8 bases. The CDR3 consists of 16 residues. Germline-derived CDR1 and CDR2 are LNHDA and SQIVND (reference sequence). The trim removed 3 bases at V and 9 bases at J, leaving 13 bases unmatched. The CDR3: CASSMDRAAEVRPQHF. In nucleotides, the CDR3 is TGTGCCAGTAGTATGGACAGGGCAGCTGAAGTAAGGCCCCAGCATTTT.

DNA for the CDR3: TGTGCCAGCAGCTTGCTACCTACCATGAACACTGAAGCTTTCTTT. Residues: CASSLLPTMNTEAFF. This sequence joins TRBV7-2 and TRBJ1-1; D remains ambiguous. This CDR3 region has 15 residues. V lost 3 bases, J lost 0 bases, and 11 bases lay in between. Germline V gene data show CDR1 as SGHTA and CDR2 as FQGNSA. Based on the CDR3 plus reference TRBV7-2 and TRBJ1-1, the full variable domain is GAGVSQSPSNKVTEKGKDVELRCDPISGHTALYWYRQSLGQGLEFLIYFQGNSAPDKSGLPSDRFSAERTGGSVSTLTIQRTQQEDSAVYLCASSLLPTMNTEAFFGQGTRLTVV.

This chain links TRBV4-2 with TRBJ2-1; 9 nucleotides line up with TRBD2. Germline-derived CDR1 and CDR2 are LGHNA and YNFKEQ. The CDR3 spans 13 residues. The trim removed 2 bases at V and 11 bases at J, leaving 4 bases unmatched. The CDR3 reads CASSQLAGVQQFF. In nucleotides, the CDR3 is TGTGCCAGCAGCCAATTAGCGGGAGTTCAGCAGTTCTTC.

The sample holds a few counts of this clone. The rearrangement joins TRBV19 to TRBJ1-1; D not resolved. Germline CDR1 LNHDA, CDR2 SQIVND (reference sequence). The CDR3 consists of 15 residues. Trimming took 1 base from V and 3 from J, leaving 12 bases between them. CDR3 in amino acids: CASSIGSLPDTEAFF. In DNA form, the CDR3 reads TGTGCCAGTAGTATAGGTAGCTTGCCGGACACTGAAGCTTTCTTT.

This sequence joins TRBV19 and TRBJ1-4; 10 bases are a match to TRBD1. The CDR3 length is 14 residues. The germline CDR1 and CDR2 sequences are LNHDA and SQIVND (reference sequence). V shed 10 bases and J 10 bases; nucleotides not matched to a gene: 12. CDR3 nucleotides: TGTGCCACCAAACCGGGACAGGGGAGGCGAAAACTGTTTTTT. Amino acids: CATKPGQGRRKLFF.

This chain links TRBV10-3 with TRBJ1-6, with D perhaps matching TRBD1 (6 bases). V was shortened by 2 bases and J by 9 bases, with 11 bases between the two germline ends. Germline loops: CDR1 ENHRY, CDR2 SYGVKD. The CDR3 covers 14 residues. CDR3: CAISEERGTSPLHF. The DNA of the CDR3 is TGTGCCATCAGTGAGGAGAGGGGGACTTCACCCCTCCACTTT.